Listed below are T cell receptor beta chains from one sample, sequenced in a study of identical twins. TCRdb independently ran MiXCR on the 5' RACE reads; one entry per CDR3 protein. Altogether 200,000 to 250,000 distinct CDR3 sequences are present, around 8% being singletons, with the ten largest covering 1.5% to 2.5%. This same sample was also part of a study on yellow fever vaccine responses in identical twins.

Sequencing was carried out using memory (CD45RO+) T cells sorted from blood. The source is a woman aged 18-35 years in good health. Both conserved end residues are part of each CDR3. Fields, in order: V gene, CDR3 protein.

v_gene: TRBV6-2/TRBV6-3; CDR3aa: CASSPGQGFSGELFF
v_gene: TRBV6-1; CDR3aa: CASSPTKGQTNTGELFF
v_gene: TRBV20-1; CDR3aa: CSARHTGPTDTQYF
v_gene: TRBV12-3/TRBV12-4; CDR3aa: CASSLGTGATEAFF
v_gene: TRBV4-2; CDR3aa: CASSQDEGQGVLEQYF
v_gene: TRBV19; CDR3aa: CASSRPGANVLTF
v_gene: TRBV28; CDR3aa: CASSATGSVNQPQHF
v_gene: TRBV2; CDR3aa: CARKNDPQEKLFF
v_gene: TRBV29-1; CDR3aa: CSPEGAFF
v_gene: TRBV2; CDR3aa: CASSGQGMGETQYF
v_gene: TRBV7-6; CDR3aa: CASSAQTYNEQFF
v_gene: TRBV6-2/TRBV6-3; CDR3aa: CASSYVTSGRTSYNEQFF
v_gene: TRBV29-1; CDR3aa: CSVARRGMNTEAFF
v_gene: TRBV6-4; CDR3aa: CASSDSSGRGGTDTQYF
v_gene: TRBV7-9; CDR3aa: CASSSPGLAGATYEQYF
v_gene: TRBV6-2/TRBV6-3; CDR3aa: CASLREDRTYEQYF
v_gene: TRBV3-1; CDR3aa: CASSQGVSRGPDTQYF
v_gene: TRBV12-3/TRBV12-4; CDR3aa: CASSPSGGLRYEQYF
v_gene: TRBV12-3/TRBV12-4; CDR3aa: CASTAAGNTGWGYTF
v_gene: TRBV27; CDR3aa: CASRKWGVGYNEQFF
v_gene: TRBV10-3; CDR3aa: CAISGTRDRESYEQYF
v_gene: TRBV12-3/TRBV12-4; CDR3aa: CASSQRGTGTSSGANVLTF
v_gene: TRBV7-3; CDR3aa: CASSLTGTSGAPRETQYF
v_gene: TRBV6-6; CDR3aa: CASSPQMREQYF
v_gene: TRBV11-2; CDR3aa: CASSFLAGVDYEQYF
v_gene: TRBV2; CDR3aa: CASSAEKSSGWQYF
v_gene: TRBV6-1; CDR3aa: CASSIVLGEQYF
v_gene: TRBV20-1; CDR3aa: CSALGGSTDTQYF
v_gene: TRBV6-2/TRBV6-3; CDR3aa: CASNPLAGVNEQYF
v_gene: TRBV12-3/TRBV12-4; CDR3aa: CASSPRLDGGADTQYF
v_gene: TRBV7-2; CDR3aa: CASTIRSNSPLHF
v_gene: TRBV12-2; CDR3aa: CASRLVTATQETQYF
v_gene: TRBV7-3; CDR3aa: CASSLKLAGEQFF
v_gene: TRBV9; CDR3aa: CASSEGAGAPDTQYF
v_gene: TRBV20-1; CDR3aa: CSARLPSSGANVLTF
v_gene: TRBV6-4; CDR3aa: CASSADGHTEAFF
v_gene: TRBV2; CDR3aa: CASRWGSNQPQHF
v_gene: TRBV14; CDR3aa: CASSQVVLLAGDRGFTEAFF
v_gene: TRBV15; CDR3aa: CATSRELGTYNEQFF